This TCR beta chain was retrieved from a study of T cells in Graves' hyperthyroidism and ophthalmopathy. This clonotype was picked up many times. Germline V gene lookup returns CDR1 SEHNR and CDR2 FQNEAQ (reference sequence). The length of the CDR3 is 15 residues. Trimming cost V 5 bases and J 3 bases; bases outside gene matches: 3. What was amplified from RNA transcripts were TCR beta CDR3 regions. HTBI primers were the set used in a first-round RT-PCR of the TCR CDR3. TCRdb ran MiXCR on the multiplex PCR reads and lists one entry per CDR3 protein. The sample includes some 560,000 distinct CDR3 sequences, 14% of them seen just once.

What was sequenced was blood. The receptor was isolated from a woman between 35 and 50 years old with Graves' hyperthyroidism. The V call is TRBV7-9, the J call TRBJ1-4, with 10 bases fitting TRBD1. The CDR3 region has the DNA TGTGCCAGCAGCGACGGGACAGGGGCTAATGAAAAACTGTTTTTT. Residues: CASSDGTGANEKLFF.